Listed here is a single T cell receptor (beta chain). In its sample, this clonotype was seen a few times. This clone's antigen is unknown. No much larger clone exists at a distance of one base, and base qualities are not known. The data were obtained in a study of CD8 T cells in ankylosing spondylitis (dated 2017 in TCRdb). Context from the whole study: The study profiled T cell receptor beta repertoires in healthy donors and ankylosing spondylitis patients to find disease-linked TCR variants. The full study cohort comprised 25 ankylosing spondylitis patients and some 110 healthy donors. Peripheral blood was sampled, and synovial fluid was also collected from ankylosing spondylitis patients.

Sequencing used an Illumina HiSeq 2500. Quantitative 5'-RACE with molecular barcodes was the method used to prepare the TCR beta libraries. On the authors' methods: A new computational method, built on a probabilistic model of VDJ rearrangement, was used to identify disease-linked TCR variants. TCRdb handled the public reads itself, with Q25 trimming in fastp and clone calling in MiXCR, and kept productive beta chains. CDR3 protein sequences are deduplicated, and each keeps its most common genes and DNA. The V and J calls here are based on TCRdb, not the publication. A total of approximately 540,000 distinct CDR3 sequences appear in this sample, more than 9.5% of them only once. The top ten constitute nearly 7% of the sample. Points the paper makes about the study in general: According to the report, matched synovial fluid samples from ankylosing spondylitis patients were significantly enriched for the disease-linked clones. Some motif variants were previously reported in synovial fluid and blood of reactive arthritis patients, suggesting common disease-initiation mechanisms. In peripheral blood, the disease-linked clones were found at relatively low frequencies and had a CD8+ phenotype. Blood from ankylosing spondylitis patients appeared to be characterized by a TCR beta motif made up of about 8 highly homologous amino acid variants.

CDR1 and CDR2 (MDHEN, SYDVKM) derive from the germline V gene. The CDR3, from cysteine to phenylalanine, totals 15 residues. Left in the record is the CDR3 DNA by itself, 45 bases read in frame from the first base. Here V drops 2 bases and J drops 7 bases, and the junction holds 6 bases not matched to any gene. This chain is built from TRBV28 and TRBJ1-4; a stretch of 8 junction bases matches TRBD1. The sequencing input was blood, either unsorted or a sorted T cell fraction (not recorded which). The receptor comes from a male donor with ankylosing spondylitis. The sequenced DNA: TGTGCCAGCAGTTTAGGTGGACAGGGATCTGAAAAACTGTTTTTT. This is translated as CASSLGGQGSEKLFF.